This T cell receptor beta chain was recorded in a study of blood T cell repertoires in COVID-19 (dated by TCRdb to the early 2020s). Turning to the overall study: Samples covering the acute and convalescent phases of COVID-19 were provided by collaborators in the United States, Italy and Spain. The prospective study material was composed of cDNA or gDNA derived from T cells, B-cell-depleted T cells, or PBMCs. The dataset comprised deeply sampled blood TCRbeta repertoires from subjects exposed to, actively infected with, or recovered from COVID-19. The repertoires were released in a freely available public database intended as a resource for research on the immune response to SARS-CoV-2. The samples were drawn from the first 160 participants of the ongoing ImmuneRACE study and from 1,254 subjects provided by 6 global collaborators. Sample metadata almost always included a de-identified subject ID, COVID-19 status, age in years and sex. Where available, HLA class I and class II types were taken from metadata supplied by the sample provider and were not determined by assay-based typing.

TCRbeta CDR3 regions were amplified from genomic DNA using the immunoSEQ Assay, a bias-controlled multiplex PCR. Regarding the original processing steps: The number of nucleated cells in each sample was estimated from the amplification of reference gene primers within the assay. To quantify the absolute abundance of each unique TCRbeta CDR3 rearrangement, sequence reads were collapsed and filtered. Productive Simpson clonality was computed per sample as the square root of Simpson's diversity index over productive rearrangements. TCRdb mirrors the immuneACCESS table, restricted to in-frame sequences. Some clones are absent from its copies; in checked studies, under half trace to an unresolved V gene, and the reason for the others is unknown. V and J calls plus clone size are reproduced from that table; the DNA served to infer D and trimming. This sample has approximately 500,000 clones in its table, and approximately 88% of those were observed once. Jointly, the top ten make up 7.8% of the sample.

Of note for this clone: Its target antigen remains unknown. There are no base qualities to consult, and no much larger clone falls within one base.

One collaborating source in Seattle enrolled patients during active infection and followed them longitudinally through the course of disease. Whole blood was collected in K2EDTA tubes by collaborating institutions according to the institutions' own protocols. For TCRbeta analysis, collaborators shipped samples as frozen whole blood, isolated PBMCs, or DNA extracted from either of those sample types. Study-wide findings and limitations: The quantity of clinical and demographic metadata differed by source and by participant and was supplied without curation.

The receptor's source is a woman in her fifties or sixties with COVID-19, enrolled during active disease. Input material: peripheral blood.

CDR3 reads: CASSPSGGGSDEQFF. Here is the DNA: TGCGCCAGCAGCCCTAGCGGGGGGGGCTCCGATGAGCAGTTCTTC. Recombination joined TRBV4-1 with TRBJ2-1, and TRBD2 aligns with 12 junction nucleotides. Spanning cysteine to phenylalanine, the CDR3 consists of 15 amino acids. The sequence is cut down to CDR3 DNA, 45 bases in frame from base 1. Clipping removes 4 bases from V and 8 bases from J, with 6 as the unmatched junction base count. The germline V gene sets CDR1 to MGHRA and CDR2 to YSYEKL.